The present T cell receptor beta chain was sequenced within a study of cytomegalovirus exposure and HLA in healthy donors. Findings and limits, study-wide: Subsequent analysis of the 95 to 150 validation repertoires found a tendency for first-cohort TCR clusters to co-occur. Cytomegalovirus status was reportedly diagnosed by the classifier with high specificity and sensitivity.

The data were produced by immunoSEQ multiplex PCR, yet TCRdb's version contains in-frame clones alone and is incomplete. The table lists some 74,000 clones, over 85% of them singletons, with about 3.8% in the top ten. As for this clone: Its antigen is not known.

The length of the CDR3 is 13 residues. With 6 bases removed from V and 4 bases from J, the gap between germline ends came to 12 bases. CDR1 and CDR2 from the germline V gene are SNHLY and FYNNEI. The chain uses TRBV2 and TRBJ2-5; D might be TRBD1 (6 bases). Material for sequencing was PBMCs. The clonotype was recovered from a woman aged 25-40 years in good health and CMV-seronegative. The CDR3 protein is CASRGRGGETQYF. The CDR3 DNA reads TGTGCCAGCAGGGGGCGAGGGGGAGAGACCCAGTACTTC.